This T cell receptor (beta chain) was identified in a study of blood T cell repertoires in COVID-19. Study-wide background: Specimens from acute and convalescent COVID-19 originated in the United States, Italy and Spain.

As originally analysed: Estimated nucleated cell counts came from reference gene primer amplification. The data were produced by immunoSEQ multiplex PCR, yet TCRdb's version contains in-frame clones alone and is incomplete. V and J calls and clone size follow that table, whereas D and trimming were derived from the DNA. The sample has more than 200,000 clones, 75% to 90% seen once. Germline CDR1 and CDR2: MNHNS and SASEGT. V lost 2 bases, J lost 0 bases, and 9 bases lay in between. The CDR3 covers 15 residues. The V call is TRBV6-1, the J call TRBJ2-3; no firm D call. The sequence was obtained from a young man with active or convalescent COVID-19. Sequencing input: peripheral blood. In DNA form, the CDR3 reads TGTGCCAGCAGTGAATCCTCCGTGAGCACAGATACGCAGTATTTT. Its translation: CASSESSVSTDTQYF.